The T cell receptor beta chain under discussion was sequenced for a study of technical replicates of blood from a few donors listed by TCRdb under 2017. The library was produced with the immunoSEQ multiplex PCR assay. TCRdb re-hosts the immuneACCESS table, in-frame sequences only. Its copies lack some clones; in the studies checked, an unresolved V gene accounts for under half of them, and the cause for the rest is not known. Present in this sample are approximately 76,000 clones, almost 98% of which were seen just once. Over 0.15% of the sample is held by the ten biggest clonotypes. CDR1 is given as LNHDA and CDR2 as SQIVND, both from the germline V gene (reference sequence). The trim is 0 bases for V and 1 base for J, with a gap of 10 bases between the germline ends. The CDR3 covers 15 residues, taking in both the cysteine and the phenylalanine. CDR3 DNA is the only sequence kept; it has 45 bases, read in frame from the first base.

Remarks on this clone: The specificity of this receptor is unknown. No base quality information exists; no much larger clone differs at one position.

The sequenced sample was T cells isolated from PBMCs. The TCR was taken from a human donor in good health. The rearranged chain carries TRBV19 and TRBJ2-7; TRBD1 is possibly the D segment (6 matching bases). The CDR3 has the sequence CASSIETGRSYEQYF. The DNA is as follows: TGTGCCAGTAGTATAGAGACAGGTAGGTCCTACGAGCAGTACTTC.